These 17 T cell receptor beta chains were sequenced from one sample in a study of T cell changes during pregnancy in multiple sclerosis (dated by TCRdb to 2018 to 2020). Preparation of the library involved the immunoSEQ multiplex PCR assay. TCRdb retrieved this table from immuneACCESS and kept in-frame rearrangements only. Not all clones are present; in checked studies, unresolved V genes account for under half, and no reason is known for the remainder. This sample has around 100,000 clones in its table, and approximately 90% of those were observed once. Less than 2.5% of the sample goes to the ten largest clones. The sequencing here drew on peripheral blood, taken after pregnancy. These TCRs come from a female donor with multiple sclerosis, enrolled in a pregnancy study.

The chain couples TRBV5-1 to TRBJ1-2, with D possibly TRBD1 on 5 matching bases. CDR1 SGHRS and CDR2 YFSETQ come from the germline V gene. CDR3 length equals 15 residues. Trimming left V 3 bases short and J 7 bases short, with 19 bases between. CDR3 loop: CASSWETRDGGGYTF. The CDR3 region has the DNA TGCGCCAGCAGCTGGGAGACCAGGGACGGGGGTGGCTACACCTTC.

The chain links TRBV18 to TRBJ1-5; TRBD1 is a possible D gene (5 bases). Germline CDR1 and CDR2: KGHSH and LQKENI. This CDR3 region has 14 residues. Trimming removed 5 bases at V and 0 bases at J, with 8 bases between. CDR3 bases: TGTGCCAGCTCATCGACAGATAGCAATCAGCCCCAGCATTTT. Its translation: CASSSTDSNQPQHF.

The sample holds one count of this clone. The chain has TRBV11-2 and TRBJ1-4, with D tentatively TRBD1 (5 bases). V shed 6 bases and J shed 0 bases, with 14 bases lying between them. The CDR3 runs to 16 residues. Germline-derived CDR1 and CDR2 are SGHAT and FQNNGV. DNA for the CDR3: TGTGCCAGCAGATGGGGGGAAGTTGCAACTAATGAAAAACTGTTTTTT. Its protein is CASRWGEVATNEKLFF.

The chain links TRBV6-5 to TRBJ1-2; possible D gene TRBD1, 5 bases. Trimming pared 4 bases from V and 8 bases from J, leaving 14 bases between. This CDR3 contains 13 residues. CDR1 is MNHEY, CDR2 SVGAGI, per germline. Written as DNA, the CDR3 is TGTGCCAGCAGTTTGGACACCCGGGGGGGCTACACCTTC. This codes for CASSLDTRGGYTF.

This clone has a single count. This chain links TRBV6-1 with TRBJ1-5; TRBD1 matches at 9 bases. V was pared by 8 bases and J by 4 bases, with 9 bases of the junction left unmatched. There are 15 residues in the CDR3. Germline V lookup: CDR1 MNHNS, CDR2 SASEGT. CDR3 nucleotides: TGTGCCAGCTCCTCCGGGACAGGGCGAAATCAGCCCCAGCATTTT. Translation gives CASSSGTGRNQPQHF.

The genes are TRBV2 and TRBJ2-7; D remains unclear. The V end was cut by 4 bases, the J end by 7 bases, with 20 bases between. This CDR3 spans 15 amino acids. Germline V gives CDR1 SNHLY, CDR2 FYNNEI. The CDR3 is CASSGSNKPQGEQYF. The CDR3 bases are TGTGCCAGCAGTGGGAGTAATAAGCCACAAGGAGAGCAGTACTTC.

V gene TRBV10-3 combines with J gene TRBJ1-3, with D perhaps TRBD1 (5 bases). The CDR3 covers 15 residues. V was trimmed by 5 bases and J by 0 bases, leaving 11 bases between them. Looked up from germline, CDR1 is ENHRY and CDR2 is SYGVKD. The CDR3: CAISFQGTSGNTIYF. The CDR3 DNA is TGTGCCATCAGTTTTCAGGGCACCTCTGGAAACACCATATATTTT.

The V gene is TRBV7-6, the J gene TRBJ2-5; D not resolved. Germline V CDR1 and CDR2: SGHVS, FNYEAQ. The CDR3 covers 14 residues. The V gene lost 1 base and the J gene lost 2 bases, with 8 bases spanning the gap. CDR3 region: CASSLVRGQETQYF. CDR3 DNA sequence: TGTGCCAGCAGCTTAGTTCGCGGTCAAGAGACCCAGTACTTC.

V usage is TRBV6-6 and J usage is TRBJ1-3, with D unresolved. Germline assignment: CDR1 MNHNY and CDR2 SVGAGI (reference sequence). This CDR3 has 14 residues. V lost 3 bases, J lost 4 bases, and 10 bases lay in between. The CDR3 sequence is CASSYLGLGNTIYF. CDR3 DNA: TGTGCCAGCAGTTATCTTGGACTAGGAAACACCATATATTTT.

For this clone: Other DNA sequences within the sample encode an identical CDR3. The chain couples TRBV5-4 to TRBJ1-1; the match to TRBD1 covers 7 bases. This CDR3 is built from 14 residues. After removal of 1 base from V and 5 bases from J, the junction contained 5 bases not matched to a gene. The germline V gene has CDR1 SGHNT and CDR2 YYREEE (reference sequence). The CDR3 region is CASSLRDRGTEAFF. As DNA, the CDR3 is TGTGCCAGCAGCTTGAGGGACAGAGGGACTGAAGCTTTCTTT.

The chain uses TRBV29-1 and TRBJ2-2; D is undetermined. Germline V CDR1 and CDR2: SQVTM, ANQGSEA. CDR3 length: 13 amino acids. V was pared by 3 bases and J by 5 bases, with 10 bases between. The CDR3 coding sequence is TGCAGCGTTGACCCCGACTCAACCGGGGAGCTGTTTTTT. Protein sequence: CSVDPDSTGELFF.

The chain carries TRBV18 and TRBJ1-3, with D unresolved. The CDR3 runs to 16 residues. Trimming took off 0 bases at V and 2 bases at J, with 11 bases between the two ends. Germline CDR1 is KGHSH and CDR2 is LQKENI. The CDR3 nucleotides read TGTGCCAGCTCACCACCCAAGGGAGATGCTGGAAACACCATATATTTT. Amino acid sequence: CASSPPKGDAGNTIYF.

V usage is TRBV2 and J usage is TRBJ2-5; D may be TRBD2 (5 bases). Germline loops: CDR1 SNHLY, CDR2 FYNNEI. The CDR3 contains 14 residues. V lost 0 bases and J lost 7, with 12 bases in between. CDR3 nucleotides: TGTGCCAGCAGTGAAGCGAGGCTAGAGGGGACCCAGTACTTC. It yields the protein CASSEARLEGTQYF. Variable domain in full (rest from reference TRBV2 and TRBJ2-5): EPEVTQTPSHQVTQMGQEVILRCVPISNHLYFYWYRQILGQKVEFLVSFYNNEISEKSEIFDDQFSVERPDGSNFTLKIRSTKLEDSAMYFCASSEARLEGTQYFGPGTRLLVL.

The genes are TRBV4-3 and TRBJ1-4; 8 nucleotides align to TRBD1. V lost 4 bases and J lost 8; bases outside the gene matches: 6. This CDR3 is 14 amino acids long. Germline lookup yields CDR1 LGHNA and CDR2 YSLEER. Here the CDR3 reads CASSRNRGGEKLFF. The CDR3 bases are TGCGCCAGCAGCCGCAACAGGGGGGGGGAAAAACTGTTTTTT.

This clone has only a few counts. J is TRBJ2-2 and V is TRBV5-1, with 7 bases matching TRBD2. Germline loops: CDR1 SGHRS, CDR2 YFSETQ. Trimming removed 3 bases from V and 0 bases from J; junction bases left unmatched: 5. This CDR3 region has 16 residues. The DNA of the CDR3 is TGCGCCAGCAGCTCCTTAGCGGGTACGAACACCGGGGAGCTGTTTTTT. This gives the protein CASSSLAGTNTGELFF.

The chain joins TRBV6-1 to TRBJ2-7, with 14 bases lining up with TRBD2. Germline V gives CDR1 MNHNS, CDR2 SASEGT. The CDR3 totals 15 residues. With 8 bases clipped from V and 7 bases from J, the junction kept 10 bases outside the gene matches. The CDR3 DNA reads as TGTGCCAGCGAGTCCGGACTAGCGGGAGGAGAGGAGCAGTACTTC. It specifies CASESGLAGGEEQYF.

This chain uses TRBV6-6 with TRBJ2-7; maybe TRBD1 (6 bases). Trimming took off 2 bases at V and 0 bases at J, with 14 bases between the two ends. CDR3 size: 16 residues. Germline V gives CDR1 MNHNY, CDR2 SVGAGI (reference sequence). This chain's CDR3 is CASSYGGGTSSYEQYF. As DNA, the CDR3 is TGTGCCAGCAGTTACGGTGGGGGCACAAGCTCCTACGAGCAGTACTTC.